The 20 T cell receptor beta chains in this list originate from one sample, sequenced in a study of cytomegalovirus exposure and HLA in healthy donors. PCR amplification relied on 60 Vbeta primers (plus 13 Jbeta primers). Method: immunoSEQ multiplex PCR; TCRdb's copy keeps in-frame clones and lacks some. This sample has roughly 180,000 clones, with around four fifths found just once. Sequencing was done on a sample of PBMCs. Every receptor here comes from a woman aged 30 to 39 in good health and CMV-seronegative.

This clone appeared a few times. This specimen includes other DNA sequences encoding the same CDR3. This chain connects TRBV29-1 to TRBJ2-7; 7 positions match TRBD2. With V trimmed by 3 bases and J by 6 bases, 5 bases remained unmatched. CDR1 and CDR2 (germline): SQVTM, ANQGSEA. This CDR3 contains 12 residues. The chain's CDR3 is CSVEVGGGEQYF. The CDR3 DNA follows: TGCAGCGTTGAGGTGGGGGGGGGCGAGCAGTACTTC.

For the CDR3, the DNA is TGTGCCAGCAGCTTAGAGGGGGGGGCAGTCGCTTTCTTT. This sequence encodes CASSLEGGAVAFF. The V and J genes are TRBV7-9 and TRBJ1-1; D may be TRBD1 (6 bases). There are 13 residues in the CDR3. Trimming shortened V by 1 base and J by 11 bases, and 14 bases separated the two germline ends. The germline CDR1 and CDR2 sequences are SEHNR and FQNEAQ (reference sequence).

V usage is TRBV30 and J usage is TRBJ2-5; D unclear. V was clipped by 0 bases and J by 5 bases, with 16 bases between them. CDR1 is GTSNPN, CDR2 SVGIG, per germline (reference sequence). The CDR3 spans 15 residues. CDR3: CAWSVPTPFGETQYF. CDR3 sequence (DNA): TGTGCCTGGAGTGTTCCCACACCTTTCGGGGAGACCCAGTACTTC.

The chain recombines TRBV5-1 with TRBJ2-7; 10 positions agree with TRBD2. V trimming: 5 bases; J trimming: 4 bases; junction bases outside the gene matches: 0. This CDR3 is 12 amino acids long. Germline CDR1 is SGHRS and CDR2 is YFSETQ. The CDR3 here is CASSSGGYEQYF. In DNA form, the CDR3 reads TGCGCCAGCAGTAGCGGGGGGTACGAGCAGTACTTC.

The CDR3 reads CASSLLGQGNTGELFF. CDR3 sequence (DNA): TGCGCCAGCAGCTTGTTAGGACAGGGGAACACCGGGGAGCTGTTTTTT. This chain uses TRBV5-1 with TRBJ2-2, with 8 nucleotides matching TRBD1. CDR1 and CDR2 from the germline V gene are SGHRS and YFSETQ. This CDR3 comprises 16 residues. The ends lost 1 base at V and 1 base at J; junction bases unmatched: 3.

This chain uses TRBV7-2 with TRBJ2-2; D is undetermined. Trimming removed 2 bases from V and 0 bases from J, with 7 bases in between. CDR3 size: 15 residues. Looked up from germline, CDR1 is SGHTA and CDR2 is FQGNSA. CDR3: CASSLLGPNTGELFF. The CDR3 DNA reads as TGTGCCAGCAGCTTATTGGGCCCGAACACCGGGGAGCTGTTTTTT.

The rearrangement uses TRBV18 and TRBJ2-7; TRBD1 is a possible D gene (5 bases). The CDR3 length is 14 residues. The V gene's germline CDR1 is KGHSH and CDR2 LQKENI. The V gene lost 1 base and the J gene lost 3 bases, with 10 bases spanning the gap. The CDR3 loop reads CASSPLQGSYEQYF. The CDR3, as DNA: TGTGCCAGCTCACCACTCCAGGGTAGCTACGAGCAGTACTTC. Full variable domain (rest looked up from reference TRBV18 and TRBJ2-7): NAGVMQNPRHLVRRRGQEARLRCSPMKGHSHVYWYRQLPEEGLKFMVYLQKENIIDESGMPKERFSAEFPKEGPSILRIQQVVRGDSAAYFCASSPLQGSYEQYFGPGTRLTVT.

The DNA of the CDR3 is TGTGCCAGTAGTATTTGGACAGGGAACTATGGCTACACCTTC. This gives the protein CASSIWTGNYGYTF. The chain carries TRBV19 and TRBJ1-2, with 8 bases fitting TRBD1. This CDR3 spans 14 amino acids. Germline lookup yields CDR1 LNHDA and CDR2 SQIVND (reference sequence). V dropped 3 bases and J dropped 2; count of bases not matched to a gene: 2.

The chain carries TRBV11-2 and TRBJ1-3; a possible D gene is TRBD1 (5 bases). Germline V gene data show CDR1 as SGHAT and CDR2 as FQNNGV. Trimming pared 6 bases from V and 0 bases from J, leaving 9 bases between. There are 14 residues in the CDR3. The CDR3 bases are TGTGCCAGCAGGGTCACAGGCTCTGGAAACACCATATATTTT. This encodes CASRVTGSGNTIYF.

This chain connects TRBV5-1 to TRBJ2-7; 11 bases are shared with TRBD2. This CDR3 comprises 18 residues. V shed 4 bases and J 3 bases; nucleotides not matched to a gene: 15. The germline gives CDR1 SGHRS, CDR2 YFSETQ. The DNA for the CDR3 is TGCGCCAGCAGCAGGGGCCCTACTGCCGGGACTAGCGGCTACGAGCAGTACTTC. The encoded protein is CASSRGPTAGTSGYEQYF.

The chain has TRBV5-8 and TRBJ1-6; D is unresolved. The germline gives CDR1 SGHTS, CDR2 YDEGEE. Trimming shortened V by 4 bases and J by 3 bases, and 5 bases separated the two germline ends. The CDR3 is 13 amino acids. The CDR3 sequence: CASSVNYNSPLHF. For the CDR3, the DNA is TGTGCCAGCAGCGTCAACTATAATTCACCCCTCCACTTT.

This clone was picked up a small number of times. The V and J genes are TRBV4-2 and TRBJ1-6, with 8 bases fitting TRBD1. The CDR3 contains 18 residues. Germline V lookup: CDR1 LGHNA, CDR2 YNFKEQ. V shed 0 bases, J shed 11 bases, and the junction held 15 bases outside the gene matches. Here the CDR3 reads CASSQDEVMQGAITPLHF. DNA for the CDR3: TGTGCCAGCAGCCAAGATGAAGTAATGCAGGGGGCGATTACACCCCTCCACTTT.

Turning to this clone: At the DNA level, this CDR3 is encoded by other sequences in the same sample as well. CDR3 residues: CASSQQGSSYEQYF. CDR3 in DNA: TGTGCCAGCAGTCAACAGGGGTCCTCCTACGAGCAGTACTTC. The chain couples TRBV6-5 to TRBJ2-7; 7 nucleotides match TRBD1. V shed 5 bases, J shed 0 bases, and the junction held 4 bases outside the gene matches. This CDR3 region has 14 residues. Germline CDR1 and CDR2: MNHEY and SVGAGI.

The gene calls are TRBV9 and TRBJ1-1; D not certain. The V end was cut by 0 bases, the J end by 7 bases, with 7 bases between. The CDR3 runs to 12 residues. Germline V gene lookup returns CDR1 SGDLS and CDR2 YYNGEE. CDR3: CASSVGNSEAFF. In DNA, the CDR3 is TGTGCCAGCAGCGTAGGTAATAGTGAAGCTTTCTTT.

The CDR3 nucleotides read TGTGCCAGTAGTAATCAGGGGGCTGAAGCTTTCTTT. It yields the protein CASSNQGAEAFF. The rearrangement uses TRBV19 and TRBJ1-1; 7 bases are a match to TRBD1. CDR3 length equals 12 residues. V dropped 4 bases and J dropped 6; count of bases not matched to a gene: 2. Germline assignment: CDR1 LNHDA and CDR2 SQIVND (reference sequence).

For this clone: At one end, the junction sequence differs from germline, possibly due to a read error. V and J are TRBV11-2 and TRBJ1-1, with TRBD1 identical over 7 bases. The CDR3 runs 16 residues. From germline, CDR1 is SGHAT and CDR2 FQNNGV. CDR3 coding DNA: TGTGCCAGCAGGTTAGGGGGCAGGGGAGCGAACACTGAAGCTTTCTTT. As protein: CASRLGGRGANTEAFF.

The chain combines TRBV5-1 with TRBJ2-7; 7 bases agree with TRBD1. The CDR3 runs to 14 residues. Unmatched junction bases numbered 7, after V lost 4 bases and J lost 3 bases. Per germline, CDR1 SGHRS and CDR2 YFSETQ. As DNA, the CDR3 is TGCGCCAGCAGCCCGGACAGGTACTACTACGAGCAGTACTTC. This codes for CASSPDRYYYEQYF.

The chain joins TRBV7-2 to TRBJ1-5, with 8 positions matching TRBD1. Germline trimming cut 5 bases from V and 6 bases from J; bases unmatched to any gene: 9. This CDR3 comprises 15 residues. CDR1 and CDR2 from the germline V gene are SGHTA and FQGNSA. The CDR3 sequence: CASSGATGVAQPQHF. Here the CDR3 DNA reads TGTGCCAGCAGCGGAGCGACAGGGGTTGCTCAGCCCCAGCATTTT.

The V call is TRBV18, the J call TRBJ2-3, with TRBD2 as a possible D gene (6 bases). Trimming removed 3 bases from V and 2 bases from J, with 12 bases in between. The CDR3 loop spans 15 amino acids. CDR1 and CDR2 (germline): KGHSH, LQKENI. As DNA, the CDR3 is TGTGCCAGCTCACCTGTTGGGGGGACCACAGATACGCAGTATTTT. The encoded protein is CASSPVGGTTDTQYF.

The chain links TRBV5-4 to TRBJ2-3, with 12 bases aligning to TRBD2. The CDR3 totals 17 residues. V shed 0 bases, J shed 6 bases, and the junction held 8 bases outside the gene matches. The germline V gene encodes CDR1 SGHNT and CDR2 YYREEE (reference sequence). In DNA, the CDR3 is TGTGCCAGCAGCTTGGGCTGGCTAGCGGGGGGGCTGGATACGCAGTATTTT. It is translated as CASSLGWLAGGLDTQYF.